Below, 28 T cell receptor beta chains from the same sample are listed, as sequenced in a study of blood T cell repertoires in COVID-19. TCRdb's copy holds only in-frame clones and misses some; the assay was immunoSEQ multiplex PCR. The table includes roughly 100,000 clones, about 89% detected once. The material sequenced was peripheral blood. These receptors all stem from a man aged 45-60 years with acute or convalescent COVID-19.

The V call is TRBV7-2, the J call TRBJ2-5; TRBD2 aligns across 7 bases. The CDR3 sequence is 15 residues long. V shed 4 bases and J 0 bases; nucleotides not matched to a gene: 5. CDR1 SGHTA and CDR2 FQGNSA come from the germline V gene. The chain's CDR3 is CASSWNAGDQETQYF. In nucleotides, the CDR3 is TGTGCCAGCAGCTGGAACGCGGGGGACCAAGAGACCCAGTACTTC.

In DNA, the CDR3 is TGTGCCAGCAGCTCTCGGGAGGGGATGAACACTGAAGCTTTCTTT. It codes for CASSSREGMNTEAFF. The chain carries TRBV11-3 and TRBJ1-1; a weak D match, TRBD1 (5 bases). The CDR3 is 15 amino acids. Trimming took off 4 bases at V and 0 bases at J, with 12 bases between the two ends. Germline V gives CDR1 SGHNT, CDR2 YENEEA.

A single count supports this clone. The chain links TRBV19 to TRBJ2-1, with D maybe TRBD1 (5 bases). Germline V gene lookup returns CDR1 LNHDA and CDR2 SQIVND (reference sequence). V lost 3 bases and J lost 6, with 15 bases in between. CDR3 length: 15 residues. CDR3 protein: CASSMRSPGANEQFF. The CDR3 region has the DNA TGTGCCAGTAGTATGAGGTCCCCTGGGGCCAATGAGCAGTTCTTC.

A few counts support this clone. The chain couples TRBV10-3 to TRBJ1-2, with TRBD1 matching 7 bases. The CDR3 covers 13 residues. The ends lost 4 bases at V and 2 bases at J; junction bases unmatched: 1. Germline values: CDR1 ENHRY, CDR2 SYGVKD. The CDR3 bases are TGTGCCATCAGTGGGGACAGAAACTATGGCTACACCTTC. It is translated as CAISGDRNYGYTF.

This chain links TRBV29-1 with TRBJ1-2, with 9 nucleotides matching TRBD1. Trimming took 1 base from V and 4 from J; bases not matched to a gene: 10. Germline loops: CDR1 SQVTM, CDR2 ANQGSEA. The CDR3 length is 16 residues. The CDR3 DNA sequence: TGCAGCGTTGAAGTTACCGACAGGGGGGACTCCTATGGCTACACCTTC. Amino acids: CSVEVTDRGDSYGYTF.

V usage is TRBV7-2 and J usage is TRBJ1-1; D remains ambiguous. CDR1 and CDR2 from the germline V gene are SGHTA and FQGNSA. The CDR3 has 14 amino acids. Deletions cut 3 bases from V and 1 base from J, with 9 bases between. The CDR3 DNA sequence: TGTGCCAGCAGCTTCTTGGGAGGGAACACTGAAGCTTTCTTT. As protein: CASSFLGGNTEAFF.

This clone has only a few counts. The chain carries TRBV19 and TRBJ2-2; 7 bases line up with TRBD2. The CDR3 has 16 residues. Unmatched junction bases numbered 6, after V lost 1 base and J lost 4 bases. Germline V lookup: CDR1 LNHDA, CDR2 SQIVND (reference sequence). In nucleotides, the CDR3 is TGTGCCAGTAGTATAGGGCTAGCGGTCCCCACCGGGGAGCTGTTTTTT. It codes for CASSIGLAVPTGELFF.

The rearrangement links TRBV5-1 to TRBJ1-1, with a possible D match to TRBD1 (5 bases). V lost 1 base, J lost 1 base, and 5 bases lay in between. CDR3 size: 13 residues. Germline-derived CDR1 and CDR2 are SGHRS and YFSETQ. CDR3 protein: CASSLTGNTEAFF. The CDR3 region has the DNA TGCGCCAGCAGCTTGACAGGGAACACTGAAGCTTTCTTT.

V usage is TRBV21-1 and J usage is TRBJ1-1. TRBV21-1 is an annotated pseudogene. This CDR3 is 14 amino acids long. CDR3 bases: TGTGCCAGCAGCCGCGGGGACCCTGGGACTGAAGCTTTCTTT. Residues: CASSRGDPGTEAFF.

This rearrangement joins TRBV19 to TRBJ1-1, with 10 bases aligning to TRBD1. With V trimmed by 3 bases and J by 0 bases, 4 bases remained unmatched. The CDR3 sequence is 16 residues long. Germline V gene sequence: CDR1 LNHDA, CDR2 SQIVND (reference sequence). CDR3 in amino acids: CASSMGDRGMNTEAFF. The CDR3 DNA follows: TGTGCCAGTAGTATGGGGGACAGGGGAATGAACACTGAAGCTTTCTTT.

This chain joins TRBV6-5 and TRBJ1-2, with 8 bases that match TRBD1. The V gene's germline CDR1 is MNHEY and CDR2 SVGAGI. The CDR3 totals 14 residues. With 5 bases clipped from V and 7 bases from J, the junction kept 9 bases outside the gene matches. The CDR3 nucleotides read TGTGCCAGCAGTCAGGGGGCGGCAATTTTTGGCTACACCTTC. The encoded protein is CASSQGAAIFGYTF.

The rearrangement uses TRBV5-6 and TRBJ1-4, with 7 bases matching TRBD1. This CDR3 spans 14 amino acids. The germline CDR1 and CDR2 sequences are SGHDT and YYEEEE. V was pared by 2 bases and J by 7 bases, with 5 bases of the junction left unmatched. CDR3 nucleotides: TGTGCCAGCAGCTTTCAGGGGGTAACTGAAAAACTGTTTTTT. The encoded protein is CASSFQGVTEKLFF.

This chain links TRBV13 with TRBJ2-7; a possible D gene is TRBD1 (6 bases). Germline lookup yields CDR1 PRHDT and CDR2 FYEKMQ (reference sequence). This CDR3 comprises 15 residues. V gave up 5 bases and J gave up 2 bases, with 16 bases separating them. In nucleotides, the CDR3 is TGTGCCAGCAGCCCCCAAACAGGGCGGACCTACGAGCAGTACTTC. It encodes CASSPQTGRTYEQYF.

J is TRBJ2-7 and V is TRBV27, with TRBD2 identical over 12 bases. The V gene end was trimmed by 4 bases and the J gene end by 2 bases; junction bases not matched to a gene: 3. Per germline, CDR1 MNHEY and CDR2 SMNVEV (reference sequence). The CDR3 length is 15 residues. CDR3 loop: CASSSGLAGTYEQYF. CDR3 nucleotides: TGTGCCAGCAGTTCCGGACTAGCGGGGACCTACGAGCAGTACTTC.

The chain combines TRBV3-1 (or the pseudogene TRBV3-2) with TRBJ2-3; weak D call: TRBD1 (6 bases). CDR1 and CDR2 from the germline V gene are LGHDT and YNNKEL (reference sequence). The CDR3 spans 16 residues. Trimming shortened V by 5 bases and J by 0 bases, and 15 bases separated the two germline ends. CDR3 DNA: TGTGCCAGCAGCAAAACCGACAGGCGTAGCACAGATACGCAGTATTTT. Its translation: CASSKTDRRSTDTQYF.

The V gene is TRBV11-2, the J gene TRBJ1-1; 9 bases line up with TRBD1. The germline V gene encodes CDR1 SGHAT and CDR2 FQNNGV. Germline trimming cut 4 bases from V and 1 base from J; bases unmatched to any gene: 1. The CDR3 runs 14 residues. The CDR3 DNA reads TGTGCCAGCAGCTGGGGACAGGGGAACACTGAAGCTTTCTTT. It is translated as CASSWGQGNTEAFF.

The rearrangement uses TRBV5-1 and TRBJ1-1; the D is unclear. V dropped 2 bases and J dropped 3 bases, with 8 bases sitting between them. The CDR3 length is 13 residues. Germline CDR1 is SGHRS and CDR2 is YFSETQ. The CDR3 sequence is CASSFNQDTEAFF. CDR3 coding DNA: TGCGCCAGCAGCTTCAACCAGGACACTGAAGCTTTCTTT.

The chain employs TRBV7-7 and TRBJ2-7, with a possible D match to TRBD1 (6 bases). This CDR3 contains 14 residues. The germline V and J ends were trimmed by 5 bases and 3 bases, with 14 bases remaining between them. From germline, CDR1 is SSHAT and CDR2 FNYEAQ (reference sequence). The CDR3 DNA is TGTGCCAGCAGCCCCGCCGGACAGAACTACGAGCAGTACTTC. This encodes CASSPAGQNYEQYF. The full variable domain, with the rest looked up from reference TRBV7-7 and TRBJ2-7, is GAGVSQSPRYKVTKRGQDVTLRCDPISSHATLYWYQQALGQGPEFLTYFNYEAQPDKSGLPSDRFSAERPEGSISTLTIQRTEQRDSAMYRCASSPAGQNYEQYFGPGTRLTVT.

This rearrangement joins TRBV7-2 to TRBJ1-2; D may be TRBD1 (6 bases). The CDR3 runs to 13 residues. Germline CDR1 and CDR2: SGHTA and FQGNSA. The V gene lost 4 bases and the J gene lost 8 bases, with 14 bases spanning the gap. The CDR3 sequence: CASSSRQDGGYTF. In DNA, the CDR3 is TGTGCCAGCAGCTCTCGACAGGACGGGGGCTACACCTTC.

The chain uses TRBV7-2 and TRBJ2-2; a possible D gene is TRBD1 (5 bases). CDR3 length equals 17 residues. V lost 1 base and J lost 5, with 17 bases in between. CDR1 is SGHTA, CDR2 FQGNSA, per germline. The CDR3 loop reads CASSLGSQGIKTGELFF. The CDR3 DNA reads as TGTGCCAGCAGCTTAGGGTCCCAGGGTATAAAGACCGGGGAGCTGTTTTTT.

This chain links TRBV19 with TRBJ1-5, with 7 nucleotides matching TRBD1. V lost 5 bases and J lost 0; bases outside the gene matches: 4. This CDR3 spans 15 amino acids. The germline V gene has CDR1 LNHDA and CDR2 SQIVND (reference sequence). As DNA, the CDR3 is TGTGCCAGTAGTGTCCGACAGGGTAGCAATCAGCCCCAGCATTTT. Protein product: CASSVRQGSNQPQHF.

This chain uses TRBV7-9 with TRBJ1-4, with D perhaps TRBD1 (5 bases). Looked up from germline, CDR1 is SEHNR and CDR2 is FQNEAQ (reference sequence). This CDR3 is built from 14 residues. Trimming stripped 5 bases from V and 5 bases from J, with 12 bases between. CDR3 loop: CASSRSGANEKLFF. DNA of the CDR3: TGTGCCAGCAGCCGCAGTGGGGCCAATGAAAAACTGTTTTTT.

The CDR3 DNA sequence: TGTGCCAGCAGCCCCCGACAGGGCGCGGGCTACACCTTC. This sequence encodes CASSPRQGAGYTF. J is TRBJ1-2 and V is TRBV7-6, with 7 bases lining up with TRBD1. The J segment lost 8 bases and the V segment lost 5 bases, leaving 8 bases of the junction unmatched. The germline CDR1 and CDR2 sequences are SGHVS and FNYEAQ. This CDR3 region has 13 residues.

The chain is built from TRBV6-1 and TRBJ1-1; the D is unclear. CDR1 is MNHNS, CDR2 SASEGT, per germline. V shed 3 bases and J shed 8 bases, with 7 bases lying between them. This CDR3 has 11 amino acids. The CDR3 loop is CASSDTREAFF. The CDR3 coding sequence is TGTGCCAGCAGTGATACTAGGGAAGCTTTCTTT.

This clone was found a few times. The chain recombines TRBV7-8 with TRBJ2-1; 8 bases are a match to TRBD2. CDR1 and CDR2 from the germline V gene are SGHVS and FQNEAQ. The CDR3 consists of 16 residues. V dropped 5 bases and J dropped 8; count of bases not matched to a gene: 14. CDR3 DNA sequence: TGTGCCAGCAGCCCGGGGGAATGGCGGGGGGCCCATGAGCAGTTCTTC. Amino acids: CASSPGEWRGAHEQFF.

The chain has TRBV7-2 and TRBJ1-2; weak D call: TRBD1 (5 bases). Between the trimmed V and J ends, which lost 1 base and 8 bases, there was a span of 14 bases. Germline V lookup: CDR1 SGHTA, CDR2 FQGNSA. This CDR3 is 14 amino acids long. CDR3 protein: CASSLGSGGVGYTF. CDR3 in DNA: TGTGCCAGCAGCTTAGGTTCGGGGGGGGTCGGCTACACCTTC.

The chain uses TRBV5-1 and TRBJ1-2; 10 bases fit TRBD1. The V segment lost 3 bases and the J segment 7 bases; nucleotides outside the gene matches: 6. The CDR3 has 14 amino acids. CDR1 is SGHRS, CDR2 YFSETQ, per germline. CDR3 residues: CASSSGQGGVGYTF. Written as DNA, the CDR3 is TGCGCCAGCAGCTCAGGACAGGGGGGAGTTGGCTACACCTTC.

The CDR3 loop reads CASSGGGQTNEKLFF. The CDR3, as DNA: TGTGCCAGCAGTGGTGGTGGACAGACAAATGAAAAACTGTTTTTT. The rearrangement links TRBV27 to TRBJ1-4, with a weak D call TRBD1 (6 bases). The germline gives CDR1 MNHEY, CDR2 SMNVEV (reference sequence). V lost 5 bases, J lost 5 bases, and 15 bases lay in between. CDR3 length: 15 residues.